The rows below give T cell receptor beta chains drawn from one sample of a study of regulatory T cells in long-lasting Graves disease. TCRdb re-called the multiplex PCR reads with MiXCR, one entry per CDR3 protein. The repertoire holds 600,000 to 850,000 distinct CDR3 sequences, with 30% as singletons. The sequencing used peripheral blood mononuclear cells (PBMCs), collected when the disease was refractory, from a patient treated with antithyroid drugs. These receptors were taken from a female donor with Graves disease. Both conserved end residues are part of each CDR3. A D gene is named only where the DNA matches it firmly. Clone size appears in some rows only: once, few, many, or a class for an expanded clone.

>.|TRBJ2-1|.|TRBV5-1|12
CASSSRAGEQFF
TGCGCCAGCAGCTCTAGGGCAGGGGAGCAGTTCTTC
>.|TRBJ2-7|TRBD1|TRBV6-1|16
CASSFNRDRVGYEQYF
TGTGCCAGCAGCTTCAACCGGGACAGGGTGGGCTACGAGCAGTACTTC
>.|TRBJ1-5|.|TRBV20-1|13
CSVPGPGNQPQHF
TGCAGTGTTCCGGGACCCGGCAATCAGCCCCAGCATTTT
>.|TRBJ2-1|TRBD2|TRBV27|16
CASSLSGGSSYNEQFF
TGTGCCAGCAGCCTTAGCGGGGGGAGCTCCTACAATGAGCAGTTCTTC
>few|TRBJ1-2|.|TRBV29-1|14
CSVEDELLNYGYTF
TGCAGCGTTGAGGATGAACTCTTAAACTATGGCTACACCTTC
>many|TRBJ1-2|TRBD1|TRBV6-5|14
CASSYRDRNYGYTF
TGTGCCAGCAGTTACCGGGACAGGAACTATGGCTACACCTTC
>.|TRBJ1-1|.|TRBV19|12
CATNTGNTEAFF
TGTGCCACCAACACAGGGAACACTGAAGCTTTCTTT
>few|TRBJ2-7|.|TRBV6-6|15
CASSYSRFSAHEQYF
TGTGCCAGCAGTTACTCGAGGTTCAGCGCCCACGAGCAGTACTTC
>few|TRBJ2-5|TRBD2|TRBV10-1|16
CASSETLAGELETQYF
TGCGCCAGCAGTGAAACGCTAGCGGGAGAGTTAGAGACCCAGTACTTC
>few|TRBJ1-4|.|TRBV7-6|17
CASSPPRSWRGKEKLFF
TGTGCCAGCAGCCCGCCTCGTTCTTGGCGGGGAAAGGAAAAACTGTTTTTT
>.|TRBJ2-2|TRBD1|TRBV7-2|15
CASSQGQANTGELFF
TGTGCCAGCAGCCAAGGACAGGCGAACACCGGGGAGCTGTTTTTT
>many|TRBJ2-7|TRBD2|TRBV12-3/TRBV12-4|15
CASSRTSGRAYEQYF
TGTGCCAGCAGTCGCACTAGCGGGAGGGCCTACGAGCAGTACTTC
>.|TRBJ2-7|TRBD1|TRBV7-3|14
CASSPNRGSYEQYF
TGTGCCAGCAGCCCCAACAGGGGGTCGTACGAGCAGTACTTC
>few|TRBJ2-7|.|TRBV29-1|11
CSVVEAYEQYF
TGCAGCGTTGTGGAAGCCTACGAGCAGTACTTC
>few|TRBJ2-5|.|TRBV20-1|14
CSARDGQGGETQYF
TGCAGTGCTAGAGATGGCCAGGGGGGAGAGACCCAGTACTTC
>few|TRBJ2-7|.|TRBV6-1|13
CASSVELYYEQYF
TGTGCCAGCAGTGTTGAACTGTACTACGAGCAGTACTTC
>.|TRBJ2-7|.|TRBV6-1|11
CATSGLDEQYF
TGTGCCACCTCGGGACTCGACGAGCAGTACTTC
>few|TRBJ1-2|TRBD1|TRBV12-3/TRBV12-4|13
CASSGTVTYGYTF
TGTGCCAGCAGCGGGACAGTAACCTATGGCTACACCTTC
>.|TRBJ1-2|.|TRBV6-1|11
CASGGLGGYTF
TGTGCCAGCGGGGGACTTGGGGGCTACACCTTC
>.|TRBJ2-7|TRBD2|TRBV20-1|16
CSALLTGTSETGEQYF
TGCAGTGCCTTACTAACCGGGACTAGCGAGACCGGCGAGCAGTACTTC
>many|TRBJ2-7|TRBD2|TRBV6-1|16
CASSSHSGRQEGEQYF
TGTGCCAGCAGTAGCCATAGCGGGAGGCAGGAGGGCGAGCAGTACTTC
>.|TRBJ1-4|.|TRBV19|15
CASRPLTNLNEKLFF
TGTGCCAGTAGACCCCTGACAAACCTTAATGAAAAACTGTTTTTT
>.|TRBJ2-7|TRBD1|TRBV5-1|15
CASSLAGTGVSEQYF
TGCGCCAGCAGCTTGGCCGGGACAGGGGTAAGCGAGCAGTACTTC
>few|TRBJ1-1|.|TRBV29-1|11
CSVAIGTQAFF
TGCAGCGTTGCTATAGGGACCCAAGCTTTCTTT
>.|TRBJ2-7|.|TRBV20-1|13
CSALNISSYEQYF
TGCAGTGCGCTCAATATTAGCTCCTACGAGCAGTACTTC
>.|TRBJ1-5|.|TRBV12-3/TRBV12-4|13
CASTEFNNQPQHF
TGTGCCAGCACCGAATTCAACAATCAGCCCCAGCATTTT
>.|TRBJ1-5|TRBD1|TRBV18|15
CASSPPGQGTQPQHF
TGTGCCAGCTCACCACCGGGACAGGGTACTCAGCCCCAGCATTTT
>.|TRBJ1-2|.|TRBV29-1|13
CSVQRGSGDGYTF
TGCAGCGTCCAACGGGGGTCGGGGGATGGCTACACCTTC
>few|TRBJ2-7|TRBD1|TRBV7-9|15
CASSPGTGLGYEQYF
TGTGCCAGCAGCCCAGGGACAGGGTTGGGCTACGAGCAGTACTTC
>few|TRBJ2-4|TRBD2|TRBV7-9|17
CASSLFAGGLAKNIQYF
TGTGCCAGCAGCTTATTCGCGGGGGGTCTAGCCAAAAACATTCAGTACTTC
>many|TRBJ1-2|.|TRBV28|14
CASSRLPLNYGYTF
TGTGCCAGCAGCCGTCTTCCCCTTAACTATGGCTACACCTTC
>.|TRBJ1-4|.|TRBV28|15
CASGIGGGTNEKLFF
TGTGCCAGCGGAATCGGTGGCGGGACTAATGAAAAACTGTTTTTT
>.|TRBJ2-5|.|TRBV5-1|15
CASSPGGRAEETQYF
TGCGCCAGCAGCCCCGGAGGGCGGGCGGAAGAGACCCAGTACTTC
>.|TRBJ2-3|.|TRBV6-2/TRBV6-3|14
CASSSAGSSDTQYF
TGTGCCAGCAGTTCGGCAGGATCCTCAGATACGCAGTATTTT
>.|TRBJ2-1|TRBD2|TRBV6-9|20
CASSYFTAGGALTRGGEQFF
TGTGCCAGCAGTTACTTCACGGCGGGAGGGGCCCTGACTAGAGGAGGAGAGCAGTTCTTC
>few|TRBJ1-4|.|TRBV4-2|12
CASSQEAEKLFF
TGTGCCAGCAGCCAAGAGGCTGAAAAACTGTTTTTT
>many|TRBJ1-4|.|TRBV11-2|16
CASSLGVQGVGEKLFF
TGTGCCAGCAGCTTAGGAGTACAGGGAGTGGGTGAAAAACTGTTTTTT
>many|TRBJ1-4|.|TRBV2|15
CASSERGTVIEKLFF
TGTGCCAGCAGTGAAAGAGGGACGGTAATTGAAAAACTGTTTTTT
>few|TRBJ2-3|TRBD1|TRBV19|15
CASSNTGGGPDTQYF
TGTGCCAGTAGTAACACAGGGGGCGGCCCAGATACGCAGTATTTT
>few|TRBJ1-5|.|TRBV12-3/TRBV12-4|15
CASSLLGAHSQPQHF
TGTGCCAGCAGTTTATTGGGGGCGCATAGTCAGCCCCAGCATTTT
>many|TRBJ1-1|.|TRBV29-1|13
CSVAGHRGTEAFF
TGCAGCGTTGCCGGACATCGAGGGACTGAAGCTTTCTTT
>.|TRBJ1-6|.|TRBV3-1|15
CASSLRTHQNSPLHF
TGTGCCAGCAGTCTAAGGACCCACCAAAATTCACCCCTCCACTTT
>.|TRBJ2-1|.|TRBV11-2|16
CASSPRTSSSYNEQFF
TGTGCCAGCAGCCCTCGCACTTCGAGCTCCTACAATGAGCAGTTCTTC
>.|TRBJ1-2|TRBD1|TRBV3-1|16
CASSQIGVRGQFGYTF
TGTGCCAGCAGCCAAATAGGTGTCAGGGGGCAATTTGGCTACACCTTC
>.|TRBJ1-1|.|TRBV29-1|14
CSVEDQDGNTEAFF
TGCAGCGTGGAAGACCAGGACGGGAACACTGAAGCTTTCTTT
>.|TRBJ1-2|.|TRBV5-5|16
CASSLTPEQVEYGYTF
TGTGCCAGCAGCTTGACTCCCGAACAGGTTGAATATGGCTACACCTTC
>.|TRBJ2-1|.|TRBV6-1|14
CASKRTFDHNEQFF
TGTGCCAGCAAAAGGACTTTTGATCACAATGAGCAGTTCTTC
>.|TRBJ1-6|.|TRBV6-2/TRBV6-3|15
CASSYSEGWGSPLHF
TGTGCCAGCAGTTACTCGGAGGGGTGGGGCTCACCCCTCCACTTT
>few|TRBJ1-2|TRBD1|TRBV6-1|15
CTSRAFGTGKYGYTF
TGTACCAGCAGGGCGTTTGGGACAGGGAAGTACGGCTACACCTTC
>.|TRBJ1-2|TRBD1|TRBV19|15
CASSTDRGNTLGYTF
TGTGCCAGTAGTACGGACAGGGGGAATACCTTGGGCTACACCTTC
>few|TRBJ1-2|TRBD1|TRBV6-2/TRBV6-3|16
CASSPGRQGANYGYTF
TGTGCCAGCAGCCCGGGACGACAGGGAGCTAACTATGGCTACACCTTC
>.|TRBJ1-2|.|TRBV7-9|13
CASSLSENFGYTF
TGTGCCAGCAGCTTAAGCGAGAATTTCGGCTACACCTTC
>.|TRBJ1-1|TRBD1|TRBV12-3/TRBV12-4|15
CASSPQGALGTEAFF
TGTGCCAGCAGCCCCCAGGGGGCTCTGGGCACTGAAGCTTTCTTT
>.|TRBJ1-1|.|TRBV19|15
CATHRPGVAETEAFF
TGTGCCACCCACCGCCCTGGAGTGGCGGAGACTGAAGCTTTCTTT